The clone carrying this T cell receptor beta chain came up many times. As yet, its antigen is unknown. Control and CVID samples contributed equal amounts of genomic DNA. Profiling relied on immunoSEQ multiplex PCR, and the TCRdb table lists in-frame clones only, not all of them. Listed for the sample are 35,000 to 50,000 clones, none seen a single time. These data originate in a study of T cell clonality in common variable immunodeficiency. Findings of the study overall: T cell subpopulation sequencing would be needed to explain CVID clonality.

The sequenced material came from peripheral blood mononuclear cells. This receptor was identified in a person aged 18 to 70 in good health.

CDR3 sequence: CASSPGSGGNYGYTF. The CDR3 bases that were read are TGTGCCAGCAGCCCTGGGTCGGGGGGCAACTATGGC. V gene TRBV4-2 combines with J gene TRBJ1-2; D might be TRBD1 (6 bases). Coverage ceases 3 residues before the CDR3 finishes, and the germline J gene fills in the end. CDR3 length equals 15 residues. V was pared by 4 bases and J by 2 bases, with 14 bases between. CDR1 is LGHNA, CDR2 YNFKEQ, per germline.